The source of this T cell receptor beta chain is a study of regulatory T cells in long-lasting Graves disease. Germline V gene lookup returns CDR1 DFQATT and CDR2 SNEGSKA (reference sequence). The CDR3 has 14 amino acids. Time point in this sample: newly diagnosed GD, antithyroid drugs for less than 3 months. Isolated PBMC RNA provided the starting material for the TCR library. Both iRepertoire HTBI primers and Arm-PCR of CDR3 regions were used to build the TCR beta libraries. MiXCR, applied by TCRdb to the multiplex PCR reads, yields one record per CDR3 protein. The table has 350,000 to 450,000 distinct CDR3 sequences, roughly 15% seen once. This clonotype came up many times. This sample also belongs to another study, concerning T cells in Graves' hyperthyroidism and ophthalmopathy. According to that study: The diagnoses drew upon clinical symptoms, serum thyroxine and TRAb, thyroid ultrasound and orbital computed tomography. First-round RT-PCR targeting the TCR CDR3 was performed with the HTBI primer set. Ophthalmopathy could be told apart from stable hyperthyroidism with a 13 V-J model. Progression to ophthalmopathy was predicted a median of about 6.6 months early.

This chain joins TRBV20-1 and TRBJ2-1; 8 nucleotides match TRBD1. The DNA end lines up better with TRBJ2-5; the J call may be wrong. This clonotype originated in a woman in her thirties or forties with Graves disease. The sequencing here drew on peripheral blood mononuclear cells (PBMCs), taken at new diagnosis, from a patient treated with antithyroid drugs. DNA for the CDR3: TGCAGTGCCCCGGACAGGGCAGCCCAAGAGACCCAGTACTTC. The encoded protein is CSAPDRAAQETQYF.